This T cell receptor (beta chain) was retrieved from a study of blood T cell repertoires in COVID-19. About the research overall: Material from acute and convalescent COVID-19 was sourced from the United States, Italy and Spain.

This clone was found a few times. The table came from immunoSEQ multiplex PCR; TCRdb's copy has only in-frame clones and leaves some out. The data show approximately 440,000 clones, roughly 88% seen once. The clonotype originates from a man aged 18 to 30 who had recovered from COVID-19. The sample comprised PBMCs or T cells enriched from blood (not recorded which).

CDR3 coding DNA: TGTGCCAGCAGCTTAGGGGCCGGGACAGGCTCTGAAGCTTTCTTT. Its translation: CASSLGAGTGSEAFF. The chain links TRBV11-2 to TRBJ1-1, with 8 bases identical to TRBD1. Germline CDR1 is SGHAT and CDR2 is FQNNGV. After removal of 1 base from V and 6 bases from J, the junction contained 7 bases not matched to a gene. The CDR3 extends over 15 amino acids.